Listed below are T cell receptor beta chains from one sample, sequenced in a study of cytomegalovirus exposure and HLA in healthy donors. TCRdb's table, derived via immunoSEQ multiplex PCR, lists solely in-frame clones and lacks some. This sample has some 140,000 clones, with around 80% found just once. The material sequenced was PBMCs. The receptors come from a woman aged 45-60 years in good health and CMV-seropositive. Each CDR3 is given with its conserved first and last residue. A D gene is named only where the DNA matches it firmly. Clone size is stated in some rows and not others, as once, few, many or a class when expanded.

v_call	j_call	clone_size	d_call	cdr3_nt	cdr3_aa
TRBV7-2	TRBJ2-7	.	TRBD2	TGTGCCAGCAGCTTACTAGCGGGGGTGAGCTCCTACGAGCAGTACTTC	CASSLLAGVSSYEQYF
TRBV9	TRBJ2-3	.	.	TGTGCCAGCAGCTTACAGGGATCTAGCACAGATACGCAGTATTTT	CASSLQGSSTDTQYF
TRBV29-1	TRBJ2-2	few	TRBD2	TGCAGCGCCGTAGCGGGGGCGGCGAACACCGGGGAGCTGTTTTTT	CSAVAGAANTGELFF
TRBV7-8	TRBJ2-5	.	.	TGTGCCAGCAGCTTAGGTGTCAGACAAGAGACCCAGTACTTC	CASSLGVRQETQYF
TRBV6-5	TRBJ1-5	.	.	TGTGCCAGCACCGACACCGGCAATCAGCCCCAGCATTTT	CASTDTGNQPQHF
TRBV7-2	TRBJ1-2	.	.	TGTGCCAGCAGCTCCGGAGGGTATGGCTACACCTTC	CASSSGGYGYTF
TRBV9	TRBJ2-5	.	.	TGTGCCAGCAGCGTAACCAGCGGGTTATCATCGGAGACCCAGTACTTC	CASSVTSGLSSETQYF
TRBV7-9	TRBJ2-7	.	TRBD1	TGTGCCTGTGCGGACAGGGACTTGGAGGGCTCCTACGAGCAGTACTTC	CACADRDLEGSYEQYF
TRBV2	TRBJ2-3	once	.	TGTGCCAGCAGCCAAACGGGGGTGAGCACAGATACGCAGTATTTT	CASSQTGVSTDTQYF
TRBV6-6	TRBJ2-5	.	.	TGTGCCAGCGGGAGTTTGCGACCCAGCCTCGAGACCCAGTACTTC	CASGSLRPSLETQYF
TRBV10-3	TRBJ2-3	.	TRBD1	TGTGCCATCAGACTGGGACAGGGGAGGACAGATACGCAGTATTTT	CAIRLGQGRTDTQYF
TRBV9	TRBJ2-1	once	.	TGTGCCAGCAGCGTAGTGGGCTCGCCCAATGAGCAGTTCTTC	CASSVVGSPNEQFF
TRBV19	TRBJ1-2	.	.	TGTGCCAGTAGTATAGCGGGAGCCAGCCCTGGCTACACCTTC	CASSIAGASPGYTF
TRBV10-3	TRBJ2-3	.	TRBD1	TGTGCCATCAGTATCGGACAGGGAAGGGCAGATACGCAGTATTTT	CAISIGQGRADTQYF
TRBV6-5	TRBJ1-4	.	TRBD1	TGTGCCAGCAGTTCCCCGGGACAGCCTAATGAAAAACTGTTTTTT	CASSSPGQPNEKLFF
TRBV5-1	TRBJ1-2	.	.	TGCGCCAGCAGCTTGGGCAGGGAAAGCCGCTACACCTTC	CASSLGRESRYTF
TRBV4-3	TRBJ2-7	.	.	TGCGCCAGCAGCCAGGACTGGCTGACCTACGAGCAGTACTTC	CASSQDWLTYEQYF
TRBV5-6	TRBJ2-2	.	.	TGTGCCAGCAACCTTAGGGGCGGGGAGCTGTTTTTT	CASNLRGGELFF
TRBV6-1	TRBJ2-7	.	TRBD2	TGTGCCAGCAGTGAAGACGTAGCGGGGGCCTACGAGCAGTACTTC	CASSEDVAGAYEQYF
TRBV28	TRBJ1-5	once	.	TGTGCCAGCAGTTTCAGTGGCAGGGCGGAGGGCCAGCCCCAGCATTTT	CASSFSGRAEGQPQHF
TRBV5-6	TRBJ2-5	.	.	TGTGCCAGCAGCTTGGGGCAGACACAAGAGACCCAGTACTTC	CASSLGQTQETQYF
TRBV7-3	TRBJ2-6	.	.	TGTGCCAGCAGCACGGGACTCCCTTCTGGGGCCAACGTCCTGACTTTC	CASSTGLPSGANVLTF
TRBV30	TRBJ1-1	.	TRBD1	TGTGCCTGGAGAGGACAGGGAAACACTGAAGCTTTCTTT	CAWRGQGNTEAFF
TRBV6-5	TRBJ2-1	.	.	TGTGCCAGCAGTTACTCTGGGGGCAACTACAATGAGCAGTTCTTC	CASSYSGGNYNEQFF
TRBV5-1	TRBJ2-7	.	TRBD1	TGCGCCAGCAGCTTGGTTGGGGACAGACTGTACGAGCAGTACTTC	CASSLVGDRLYEQYF
TRBV10-3	TRBJ2-5	.	.	TGTGCCATCAGTGACAGAGAGACCCAGTACTTC	CAISDRETQYF
TRBV10-3	TRBJ1-2	.	.	TGTGCCATCAAGATCTTAGGAGGGAATGGCTACACCTTC	CAIKILGGNGYTF
TRBV28	TRBJ1-2	.	.	TGTGCCAGCAGTTTATTCTCAGGGGCAGGCCGCTACTATGGCTACACCTTC	CASSLFSGAGRYYGYTF
TRBV9	TRBJ2-7	.	TRBD1	TGTGCCAGCAGCTTCCGGGACAGGGGCCACGAGCAGTACTTC	CASSFRDRGHEQYF
TRBV20-1	TRBJ2-3	.	.	TGCAGTGCTCCCCACACAGATACGCAGTATTTT	CSAPHTDTQYF
TRBV19	TRBJ2-1	few	TRBD1	TGTGCCACCCCCGTCGGCCGGGACAGGGGGCCCCACTACTCGGGGAATGAGCAGTTCTTC	CATPVGRDRGPHYSGNEQFF
TRBV4-1	TRBJ1-1	.	TRBD1	TGCGCCAGCAGCCAAGATACAGGGGCCGCGTCGGGCACTGAAGCTTTCTTT	CASSQDTGAASGTEAFF
TRBV28	TRBJ1-5	.	TRBD1	TGTGCCAGCAGACAGGACAGGGCAGGTAATCAGCCCCAGCATTTT	CASRQDRAGNQPQHF
TRBV20-1	TRBJ2-5	.	.	TGCAGTGCTAGCCTGCAAGAGACCCAGTACTTC	CSASLQETQYF
TRBV5-4	TRBJ2-2	.	TRBD1	TGTGCCAGCAGCTCGCGGGACAGGGCTTCGACCGGGGAGCTGTTTTTT	CASSSRDRASTGELFF
TRBV5-1	TRBJ2-1	.	TRBD2	TGCGCCAGCAGCTTTGGGCTAGCGGGGTACAATGAGCAGTTCTTC	CASSFGLAGYNEQFF
TRBV9	TRBJ2-2	.	TRBD1	TGTGCCAGCAGCTCCCAGGGACAGTTCCCCACCGGGGAGCTGTTTTTT	CASSSQGQFPTGELFF
TRBV29-1	TRBJ2-7	.	.	TGCAGCGTTGATAGCACCTCGGGCCGGGGAGGCGAGCAGTACTTC	CSVDSTSGRGGEQYF
TRBV7-2	TRBJ1-3	.	.	TGTGCCAGCAGGCTCTCTCTGACAGGCTCTGGAAACACCATATATTTT	CASRLSLTGSGNTIYF
TRBV7-3	TRBJ2-4	.	TRBD2	TGTGCCAGCAGCCCCCATGCGTCGTCGGGGGGGTATAACATTCAGTACTTC	CASSPHASSGGYNIQYF
TRBV7-9	TRBJ1-1	few	.	TGTGCCAGCAGCTTAGTGTCCGACTTTGATGAAGCTTTCTTT	CASSLVSDFDEAFF
TRBV27	TRBJ1-2	.	.	TGTGCCAGCAGTTTCGGGGGGGGCGTAGGCTATGGCTACACCTTC	CASSFGGGVGYGYTF
TRBV15	TRBJ2-7	.	.	TGTGCCACCCAGAGGGACACTTCCTACGAGCAGTACTTC	CATQRDTSYEQYF
TRBV6-1	TRBJ2-3	.	TRBD2	TGTGCCAGCAGGCACCAAGCGGGGGGAACAGATACGCAGTATTTT	CASRHQAGGTDTQYF
TRBV6-6	TRBJ2-2	.	TRBD1	TGTGCCAGCAGTTACGACAGGGATCGGACCGGGGAGCTGTTTTTT	CASSYDRDRTGELFF
TRBV2	TRBJ2-5	.	TRBD1	TGTGCCAGCAATACAGGGGCCGAGACCCAGTACTTC	CASNTGAETQYF
TRBV5-1	TRBJ2-2	.	.	TGCGCCAGCAGCTTGGGGTACGGAGGGAAGGACACCGGGGAGCTGTTTTTT	CASSLGYGGKDTGELFF
TRBV27	TRBJ1-2	.	.	TGTGCCAGCAGTTCCAGAGGACGGGAAACTTATGGCTACACCTTC	CASSSRGRETYGYTF
TRBV11-2	TRBJ1-2	.	.	TGTGCCAGCAGCTTAATCAGGGAGGGGGGCTACACCTTC	CASSLIREGGYTF
TRBV7-8	TRBJ2-7	.	TRBD2	TGTGCCAGCAGCTTCATCGGGGGGGCTTCGGGCCACGAGCAGTACTTC	CASSFIGGASGHEQYF
TRBV7-7	TRBJ2-5	.	.	TGTGCTAGCAGCTCTGGACAGCAAGAGACCCAGTACTTC	CASSSGQQETQYF
TRBV5-1	TRBJ2-1	.	.	TGCGCCAGCAGCTTGTTAGACTGGGACAATGAGCAGTTCTTC	CASSLLDWDNEQFF
TRBV19	TRBJ1-1	.	.	TGTGCCAGTAGTATAGAGGGGCATCGCCGACGTTTCTTT	CASSIEGHRRRFF
TRBV30	TRBJ1-6	few	.	TGTGCCTGGAGTCCCGGGACTATAAATTCACCCCTCCACTTT	CAWSPGTINSPLHF
TRBV19	TRBJ1-4	.	.	TGTGCCAGTAGTACCCTCACGGGGGGGTCTAAACTGTTTTTT	CASSTLTGGSKLFF
TRBV18	TRBJ1-5	few	.	TGTGCCAGCTCACCAAATTCCGTAGGTGGAGGTCAGCCCCAGCATTTT	CASSPNSVGGGQPQHF